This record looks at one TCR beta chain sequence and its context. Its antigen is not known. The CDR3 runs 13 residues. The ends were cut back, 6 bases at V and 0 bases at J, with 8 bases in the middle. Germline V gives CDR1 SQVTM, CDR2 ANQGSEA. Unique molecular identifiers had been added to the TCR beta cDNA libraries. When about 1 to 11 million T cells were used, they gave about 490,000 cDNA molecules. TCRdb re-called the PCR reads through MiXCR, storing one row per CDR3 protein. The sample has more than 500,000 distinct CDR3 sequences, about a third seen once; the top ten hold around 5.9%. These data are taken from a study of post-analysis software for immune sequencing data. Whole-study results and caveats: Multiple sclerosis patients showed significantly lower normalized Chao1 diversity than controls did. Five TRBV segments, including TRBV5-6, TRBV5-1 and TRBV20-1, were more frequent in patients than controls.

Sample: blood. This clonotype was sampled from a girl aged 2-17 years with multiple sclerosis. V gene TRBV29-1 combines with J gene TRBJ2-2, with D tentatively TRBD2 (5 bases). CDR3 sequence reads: CSVAVTNTGELFF. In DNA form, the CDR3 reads TGCAGCGTAGCGGTAACGAACACCGGGGAGCTGTTTTTT.